This is a list of T cell receptor beta chains from one sample in a study of T cell repertoires in cytomegalovirus infection. TCRdb reanalysed the reads using MiXCR and keeps one entry per CDR3 protein. This table holds roughly 350,000 distinct CDR3 sequences, 34% found once. These receptors' antigens are unknown. The material was cultured PBMCs, obtained from culture after CMV antigen stimulation. The receptors derive from a human donor in good health (CMV status not recorded). Some clones in this sample may be carry-over from other donors' samples. CDR3s include the opening cysteine and the closing phenylalanine or tryptophan. Each record gives: J gene, clone size, D gene, V gene, CDR3 protein, CDR3 DNA. The D gene is left open where the match is weak. Rows may omit the clone size; those that give it use once, few, many or a size class.

TRBJ2-2 | NA | TRBD2 | TRBV12-3/TRBV12-4 | CASREGGRIPGELFF | TGTGCCAGCAGGGAGGGAGGGCGTATACCCGGGGAGCTGTTTTTT
TRBJ2-3 | NA | NA | TRBV19 | CASNAFSTDTQYF | TGTGCCAGTAATGCCTTTAGCACAGATACGCAGTATTTT
TRBJ1-2 | NA | NA | TRBV20-1 | CSASTPGGNGYTF | TGCAGTGCTAGTACGCCCGGGGGAAATGGCTACACCTTC
TRBJ2-2 | NA | NA | TRBV15 | CATSRQGSNTGELFF | TGTGCCACCAGCAGACAGGGATCGAACACCGGGGAGCTGTTTTTT
TRBJ2-3 | NA | NA | TRBV11-2 | CASSLVSGEADTQYF | TGTGCCAGCAGCTTAGTTTCGGGAGAAGCAGATACGCAGTATTTT
TRBJ1-5 | few | NA | TRBV7-6 | CASSLQSDQPQHF | TGTGCCAGCAGCTTACAGTCCGATCAGCCCCAGCATTTT
TRBJ2-1 | NA | TRBD1 | TRBV3-1 | CASSPHPGQGENEQFF | TGTGCCAGCAGCCCTCACCCGGGACAGGGTGAGAATGAGCAGTTCTTC
TRBJ2-3 | many | NA | TRBV6-5 | CASSWRGGGPSTDTQYF | TGTGCCAGCAGTTGGCGTGGGGGCGGCCCTAGCACAGATACGCAGTATTTT
TRBJ2-1 | NA | TRBD2 | TRBV12-3/TRBV12-4 | CASSLNLAGVINEQFF | TGTGCCAGCAGTTTAAATCTGGCGGGAGTTATTAATGAGCAGTTCTTC
TRBJ2-3 | NA | TRBD2 | TRBV6-2/TRBV6-3 | CASSRPGTSGSQYF | TGTGCCAGCAGTCGCCCCGGGACTAGCGGTTCCCAGTATTTT
TRBJ2-5 | NA | NA | TRBV11-2 | CASSLDELKTQYF | TGTGCCAGCAGCTTAGACGAATTAAAGACCCAGTACTTC
TRBJ2-3 | NA | NA | TRBV2 | CASSETPVSTDTQYF | TGTGCCAGCAGTGAAACTCCTGTTTCCACAGATACGCAGTATTTT
TRBJ2-5 | NA | TRBD1 | TRBV29-1 | CSVEGEHRGNQETQYF | TGCAGCGTTGAGGGTGAACACAGGGGCAACCAAGAGACCCAGTACTTC
TRBJ2-1 | many | NA | TRBV2 | CASSEVQLVTAYLNEQFF | TGTGCCAGCAGTGAAGTCCAACTAGTGACGGCCTACCTCAATGAGCAGTTCTTC
TRBJ2-1 | NA | NA | TRBV20-1 | CSARSLGGYNEQFF | TGCAGTGCTAGAAGTCTAGGCGGCTACAATGAGCAGTTCTTC
TRBJ2-7 | many | TRBD1 | TRBV7-2 | CASRQDRGTYEQYF | TGTGCCAGCAGACAGGACAGGGGAACCTACGAGCAGTACTTC
TRBJ1-6 | NA | NA | TRBV28 | CASKQGQNSPLHF | TGTGCCAGCAAGCAGGGGCAAAATTCACCCCTCCACTTT
TRBJ1-1 | NA | TRBD1 | TRBV19 | CASSIGTATEAFF | TGTGCCAGTAGTATCGGGACAGCCACTGAAGCTTTCTTT
TRBJ1-5 | NA | NA | TRBV2 | CASSTDGDQPQHF | TGTGCCAGCAGTACCGACGGGGATCAGCCCCAGCATTTT
TRBJ2-3 | few | TRBD2 | TRBV12-3/TRBV12-4 | CASSSERGYTDTQYF | TGTGCCAGCAGTTCCGAGCGGGGGTACACAGATACGCAGTATTTT
TRBJ1-1 | NA | NA | TRBV12-3/TRBV12-4 | CASSLSHLVEAFF | TGTGCCAGCAGTTTGAGTCATCTCGTTGAAGCTTTCTTT
TRBJ1-2 | NA | NA | TRBV28 | CASKTGRRNYGYTF | TGTGCCAGCAAAACAGGGAGGCGTAACTATGGCTACACCTTC
TRBJ1-1 | NA | TRBD1 | TRBV5-1 | CASSRVTGGGEAFF | TGCGCCAGCAGCCGGGTGACAGGGGGCGGGGAAGCTTTCTTT
TRBJ1-1 | NA | NA | TRBV5-6 | CASSFWGRNTEAFF | TGTGCCAGCAGCTTTTGGGGGAGGAACACTGAAGCTTTCTTT
TRBJ2-1 | NA | TRBD2 | TRBV19 | CASSITRLWSLAGGPKYNEQFF | TGTGCCAGTAGTATTACGCGGTTATGGAGCCTAGCGGGAGGGCCGAAGTACAATGAGCAGTTCTTC
TRBJ1-1 | NA | TRBD1 | TRBV28 | CASSPDRVVTEAFF | TGTGCCAGCAGCCCGGACAGGGTGGTCACTGAAGCTTTCTTT
TRBJ1-1 | few | NA | TRBV7-2 | CASRTNGGTEAFF | TGTGCCAGCAGAACTAACGGTGGCACTGAAGCTTTCTTT
TRBJ2-7 | NA | NA | TRBV11-1 | CASRRVVGGQDEQYF | TGTGCCAGCAGGCGGGTGGTCGGTGGCCAGGACGAGCAGTACTTC
TRBJ2-3 | NA | NA | TRBV6-8 | CVSISEADTQYF | TGTGTCAGCATTTCCGAGGCAGATACGCAGTATTTT
TRBJ2-3 | few | NA | TRBV6-1 | CASRSLEDTQYF | TGTGCCAGCAGGTCACTAGAGGATACGCAGTATTTT
TRBJ1-5 | few | NA | TRBV7-2 | CASSPGALQPQHF | TGTGCCAGCAGCCCTGGGGCCTTGCAGCCCCAGCATTTT
TRBJ2-1 | NA | NA | TRBV11-3 | CASSLDPGRNEQFF | TGTGCCAGCAGCTTAGATCCTGGGCGAAATGAGCAGTTCTTC
TRBJ2-5 | few | TRBD2 | TRBV4-3 | CASSQGLAGTETQYF | TGCGCCAGCAGCCAAGGACTAGCGGGAACAGAGACCCAGTACTTC
TRBJ2-4 | NA | NA | TRBV24-1 | CATSDSAGQGYF | TGTGCCACCAGTGATTCGGCAGGGCAAGGGTACTTC
TRBJ2-7 | NA | NA | TRBV28 | CASGSTSYEQYF | TGTGCCAGCGGCTCGACTAGTTACGAGCAGTACTTC
TRBJ2-7 | NA | NA | TRBV7-8 | CASSFDSVGGAYEQYF | TGTGCCAGCAGCTTTGACTCCGTTGGAGGGGCCTACGAGCAGTACTTC
TRBJ1-2 | few | NA | TRBV7-3 | CASSLRGKDPETYTF | TGTGCCAGCAGCTTAAGGGGGAAGGACCCCGAGACCTACACCTTC
TRBJ1-1 | NA | NA | TRBV19 | CASSARQTMNTEAFF | TGTGCCAGTAGTGCCCGACAGACGATGAACACTGAAGCTTTCTTT
TRBJ2-3 | few | NA | TRBV4-3 | CASSQEAEGNTDTQYF | TGCGCCAGCAGCCAAGAAGCCGAGGGTAATACAGATACGCAGTATTTT
TRBJ2-3 | NA | NA | TRBV7-9 | CASRGSATQYF | TGTGCCAGCAGGGGTAGTGCTACGCAGTATTTT
TRBJ2-1 | few | NA | TRBV24-1 | CATSDDLLVNEQFF | TGTGCCACCAGTGATGACTTACTAGTGAATGAGCAGTTCTTC
TRBJ1-2 | NA | NA | TRBV30 | CAWSRADGYTF | TGTGCCTGGAGCAGAGCAGATGGCTACACCTTC
TRBJ2-1 | few | NA | TRBV5-1 | CASSLTTYLNEQFF | TGCGCCAGCAGCTTGACGACATATCTTAATGAGCAGTTCTTC
TRBJ2-1 | NA | TRBD2 | TRBV7-2 | CASSRRLAGETFF | TGTGCCAGCAGTCGACGACTAGCGGGAGAGACTTTCTTC
TRBJ2-5 | few | TRBD2 | TRBV7-2 | CASSLSGRVEETQYF | TGTGCCAGCAGCCTTAGCGGGAGAGTAGAGGAGACCCAGTACTTC
TRBJ1-1 | NA | TRBD1 | TRBV12-3/TRBV12-4 | CASSLADRAPLIEVAFF | TGTGCCAGCAGTTTAGCCGACAGGGCGCCCCTCATCGAGGTGGCTTTCTTT
TRBJ2-3 | many | TRBD2 | TRBV7-2 | CASSLNSGRALYF | TGTGCCAGCAGCTTAAATAGCGGGAGAGCGCTGTATTTT
TRBJ2-3 | NA | TRBD2 | TRBV11-2 | CASSGLRSSPSGVRAQYF | TGTGCCAGCAGCGGCCTAAGGAGTTCGCCTAGCGGGGTGCGGGCGCAGTATTTT
TRBJ1-2 | few | NA | TRBV28 | CASTLQGPYGYTF | TGTGCCAGCACTCTCCAGGGCCCCTATGGCTACACCTTC
TRBJ2-7 | few | TRBD1 | TRBV12-3/TRBV12-4 | CASSLGTGTGLF | TGTGCCAGCAGTTTAGGGACCGGGACAGGGTTATTC
TRBJ2-1 | NA | TRBD2 | TRBV5-4 | CASSLSGREYEQFF | TGTGCCAGCAGCTTGAGCGGGAGGGAATATGAGCAGTTCTTC
TRBJ2-4 | NA | NA | TRBV6-6 | CASSYPSDTLAKNIQYF | TGTGCCAGCAGTTACCCATCCGACACGCTAGCCAAAAACATTCAGTACTTC
TRBJ2-1 | NA | NA | TRBV28 | CASSLWENEQFF | TGTGCCAGCAGTTTATGGGAGAATGAGCAGTTCTTC
TRBJ2-4 | NA | TRBD2 | TRBV6-2/TRBV6-3 | CASSPGGGRNIQYF | TGTGCCAGCAGTCCGGGTGGCGGGAGGAACATTCAGTACTTC
TRBJ2-5 | NA | TRBD2 | TRBV6-2/TRBV6-3 | CASRVPAGARQETQYF | TGTGCCAGCCGTGTTCCAGCGGGGGCGCGACAAGAGACCCAGTACTTC
TRBJ1-4 | many | NA | TRBV2 | CASSETPPRGGEKLFF | TGTGCCAGCAGTGAAACCCCCCCGCGGGGAGGTGAAAAACTGTTTTTT
TRBJ2-1 | few | NA | TRBV7-2 | CASSKNNYDEQFF | TGTGCCAGCAGCAAAAATAACTACGATGAGCAGTTCTTC
TRBJ2-7 | many | NA | TRBV7-2 | CASSPPNYEQYF | TGTGCCAGCAGCCCCCCGAACTACGAGCAGTACTTC
TRBJ1-3 | many | TRBD1 | TRBV20-1 | CSASQGADSTIYF | TGCAGTGCTTCACAGGGGGCTGATTCTACCATATATTTT